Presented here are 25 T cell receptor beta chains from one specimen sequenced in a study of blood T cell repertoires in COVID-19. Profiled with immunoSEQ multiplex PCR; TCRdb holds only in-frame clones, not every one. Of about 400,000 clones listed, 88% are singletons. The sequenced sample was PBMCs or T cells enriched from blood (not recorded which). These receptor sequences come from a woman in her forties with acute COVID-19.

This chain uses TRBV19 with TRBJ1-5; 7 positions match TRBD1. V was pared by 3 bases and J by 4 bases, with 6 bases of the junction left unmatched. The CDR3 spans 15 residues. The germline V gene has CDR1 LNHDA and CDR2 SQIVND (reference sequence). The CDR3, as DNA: TGTGCCAGTAGTATCGGGACAGCCAGAAATCAGCCCCAGCATTTT. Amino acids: CASSIGTARNQPQHF.

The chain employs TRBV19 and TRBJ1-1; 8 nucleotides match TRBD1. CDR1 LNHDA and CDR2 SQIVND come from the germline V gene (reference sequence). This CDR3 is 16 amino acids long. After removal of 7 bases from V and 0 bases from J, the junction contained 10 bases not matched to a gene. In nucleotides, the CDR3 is TGTGCCAGTACCTGGGACAGGCCCCCCGTGAACACTGAAGCTTTCTTT. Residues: CASTWDRPPVNTEAFF. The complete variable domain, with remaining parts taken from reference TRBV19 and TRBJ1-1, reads DGGITQSPKYLFRKEGQNVTLSCEQNLNHDAMYWYRQDPGQGLRLIYYSQIVNDFQKGDIAEGYSVSREKKESFPLTVTSAQKNPTAFYLCASTWDRPPVNTEAFFGQGTRLTVV.

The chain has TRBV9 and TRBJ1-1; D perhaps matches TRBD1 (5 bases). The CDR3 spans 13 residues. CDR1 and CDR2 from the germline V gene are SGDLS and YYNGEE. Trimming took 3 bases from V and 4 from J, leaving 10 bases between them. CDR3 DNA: TGTGCCAGCAGCGGGGGTGGGGCCACTGAAGCTTTCTTT. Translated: CASSGGGATEAFF.

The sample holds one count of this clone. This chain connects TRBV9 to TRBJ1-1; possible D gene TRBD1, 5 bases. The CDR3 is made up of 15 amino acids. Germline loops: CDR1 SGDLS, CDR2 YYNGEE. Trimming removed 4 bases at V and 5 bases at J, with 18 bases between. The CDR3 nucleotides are TGTGCCAGCAGCAGGACACAAGGACAAGGTACTGAAGCTTTCTTT. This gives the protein CASSRTQGQGTEAFF. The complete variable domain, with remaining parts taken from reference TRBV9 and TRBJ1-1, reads DSGVTQTPKHLITATGQRVTLRCSPRSGDLSVYWYQQSLDQGLQFLIQYYNGEERAKGNILERFSAQQFPDLHSELNLSSLELGDSALYFCASSRTQGQGTEAFFGQGTRLTVV.

As DNA, the CDR3 is TGTGCCAGCCACAGTTTGCCACAGGAAAAACTGTTTTTT. It translates to CASHSLPQEKLFF. This chain joins TRBV19 and TRBJ1-4, with unresolved D. Germline V lookup: CDR1 LNHDA, CDR2 SQIVND (reference sequence). Trimming removed 9 bases at V and 8 bases at J, with 16 bases between. The CDR3 loop spans 13 amino acids.

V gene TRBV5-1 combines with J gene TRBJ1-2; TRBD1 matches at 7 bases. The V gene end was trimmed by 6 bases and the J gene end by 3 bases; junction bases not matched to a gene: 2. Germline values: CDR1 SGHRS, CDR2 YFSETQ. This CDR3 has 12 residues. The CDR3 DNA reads TGCGCCAGCACAGGGGGAGACTATGGCTACACCTTC. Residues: CASTGGDYGYTF.

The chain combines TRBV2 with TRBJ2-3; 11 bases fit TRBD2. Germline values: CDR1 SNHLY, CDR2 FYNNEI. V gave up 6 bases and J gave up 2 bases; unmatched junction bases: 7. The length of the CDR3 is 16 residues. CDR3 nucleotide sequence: TGTGCCAGCAGCGGAACTAGCGGGGGTTTCACAGATACGCAGTATTTT. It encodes CASSGTSGGFTDTQYF.

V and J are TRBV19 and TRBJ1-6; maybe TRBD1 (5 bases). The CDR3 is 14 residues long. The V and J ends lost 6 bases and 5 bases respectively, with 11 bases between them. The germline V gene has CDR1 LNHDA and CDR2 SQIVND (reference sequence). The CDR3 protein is CASRQGLNNSPLHF. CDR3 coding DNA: TGTGCCAGTAGGCAGGGACTGAATAATTCACCCCTCCACTTT.

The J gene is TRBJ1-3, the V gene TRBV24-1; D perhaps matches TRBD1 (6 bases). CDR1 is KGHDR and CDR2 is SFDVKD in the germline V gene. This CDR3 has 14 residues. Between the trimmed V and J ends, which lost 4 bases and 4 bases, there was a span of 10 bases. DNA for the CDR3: TGTGCCACCAGTGACCCCGGACAGGGAAACACCATATATTTT. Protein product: CATSDPGQGNTIYF.

CDR3 DNA sequence: TGCGCCAGCAGCCACTCAGACATAATGAACACTGAAGCTTTCTTT. Translating gives CASSHSDIMNTEAFF. V gene TRBV4-1 combines with J gene TRBJ1-1, with D uncertain. Trimming removed 3 bases at V and 0 bases at J, with 11 bases between. The length of the CDR3 is 15 residues. In germline, CDR1 is MGHRA, CDR2 YSYEKL.

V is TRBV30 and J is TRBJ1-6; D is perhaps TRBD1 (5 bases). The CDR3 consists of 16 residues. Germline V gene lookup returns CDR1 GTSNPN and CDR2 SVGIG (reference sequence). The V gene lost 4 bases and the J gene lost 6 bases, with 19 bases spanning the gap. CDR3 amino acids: CAWTRQPGQLNSPLHF. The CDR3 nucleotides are TGTGCCTGGACCCGACAACCCGGACAACTTAATTCACCCCTCCACTTT.

Here the CDR3 DNA reads TGTGCCAGCAGTGTCAGGGGTATGGATGTTTATCAGCCCCAGCATTTT. Its protein product is CASSVRGMDVYQPQHF. This chain connects TRBV6-1 to TRBJ1-5, with D possibly TRBD1 on 6 matching bases. Between the trimmed V and J ends, which lost 4 bases and 5 bases, there was a span of 18 bases. Germline V CDR1 and CDR2: MNHNS, SASEGT. The CDR3 consists of 16 residues.

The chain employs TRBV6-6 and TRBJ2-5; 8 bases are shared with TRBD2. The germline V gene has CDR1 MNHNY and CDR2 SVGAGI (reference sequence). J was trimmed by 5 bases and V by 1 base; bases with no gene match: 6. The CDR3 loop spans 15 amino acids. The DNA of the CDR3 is TGTGCCAGCAGTTACTATCGGGGGGGAAGGGAGACCCAGTACTTC. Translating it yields CASSYYRGGRETQYF.

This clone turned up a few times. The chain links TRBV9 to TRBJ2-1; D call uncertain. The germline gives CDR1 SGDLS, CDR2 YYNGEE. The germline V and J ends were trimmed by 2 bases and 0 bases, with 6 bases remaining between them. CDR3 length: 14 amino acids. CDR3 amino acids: CASSVVSSYNEQFF. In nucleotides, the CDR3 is TGTGCCAGCAGCGTCGTTAGCTCCTACAATGAGCAGTTCTTC.

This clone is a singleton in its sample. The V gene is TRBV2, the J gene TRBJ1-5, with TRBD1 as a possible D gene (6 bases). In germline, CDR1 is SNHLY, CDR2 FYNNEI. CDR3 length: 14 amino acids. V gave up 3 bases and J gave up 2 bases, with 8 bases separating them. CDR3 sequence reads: CASSEAGGNQPQHF. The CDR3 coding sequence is TGTGCCAGCAGTGAGGCAGGGGGCAATCAGCCCCAGCATTTT. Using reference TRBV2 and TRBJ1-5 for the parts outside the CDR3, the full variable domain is EPEVTQTPSHQVTQMGQEVILRCVPISNHLYFYWYRQILGQKVEFLVSFYNNEISEKSEIFDDQFSVERPDGSNFTLKIRSTKLEDSAMYFCASSEAGGNQPQHFGDGTRLSIL.

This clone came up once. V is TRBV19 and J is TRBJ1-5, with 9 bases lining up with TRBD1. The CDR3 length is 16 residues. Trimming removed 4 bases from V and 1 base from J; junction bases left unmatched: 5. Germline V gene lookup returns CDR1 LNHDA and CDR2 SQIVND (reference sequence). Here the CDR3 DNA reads TGTGCCAGTAGTACCGGGACAGGGCGAAGCAATCAGCCCCAGCATTTT. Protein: CASSTGTGRSNQPQHF.

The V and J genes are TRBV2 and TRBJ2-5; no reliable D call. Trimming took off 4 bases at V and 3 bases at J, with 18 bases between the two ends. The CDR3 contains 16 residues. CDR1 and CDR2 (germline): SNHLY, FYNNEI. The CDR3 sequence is CASSGGWQTMEETQYF. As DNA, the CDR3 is TGTGCCAGCAGTGGAGGATGGCAGACCATGGAAGAGACCCAGTACTTC.

CDR3 in amino acids: CASSDLAGGPDTQYF. Written as DNA, the CDR3 is TGTGCCAGCAGCGATCTAGCGGGGGGGCCGGATACGCAGTATTTT. This chain uses TRBV7-9 with TRBJ2-3; 12 nucleotides line up with TRBD2. The CDR3 runs to 15 residues. The junction had 6 bases not matched to a gene; V was cut back by 5 bases and J by 6 bases. Looked up from germline, CDR1 is SEHNR and CDR2 is FQNEAQ (reference sequence). The whole variable domain, filled in from reference TRBV7-9 and TRBJ2-3, reads DTGVSQNPRHKITKRGQNVTFRCDPISEHNRLYWYRQTLGQGPEFLTYFQNEAQLEKSRLLSDRFSAERPKGSFSTLEIQRTEQGDSAMYLCASSDLAGGPDTQYFGPGTRLTVL.

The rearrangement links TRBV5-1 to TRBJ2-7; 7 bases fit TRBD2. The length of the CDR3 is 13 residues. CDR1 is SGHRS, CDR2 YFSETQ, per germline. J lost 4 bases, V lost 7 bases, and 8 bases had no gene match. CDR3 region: CASGAGVSYEQYF. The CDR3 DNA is TGCGCCAGCGGGGCGGGGGTCTCTTACGAGCAGTACTTC.

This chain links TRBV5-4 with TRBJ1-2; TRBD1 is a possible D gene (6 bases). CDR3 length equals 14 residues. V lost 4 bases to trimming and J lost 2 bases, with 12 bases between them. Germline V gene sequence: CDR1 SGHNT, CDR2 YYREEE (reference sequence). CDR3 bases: TGTGCCAGCAGCCGCCCTGACAGGAACTATGGCTACACCTTC. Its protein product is CASSRPDRNYGYTF.

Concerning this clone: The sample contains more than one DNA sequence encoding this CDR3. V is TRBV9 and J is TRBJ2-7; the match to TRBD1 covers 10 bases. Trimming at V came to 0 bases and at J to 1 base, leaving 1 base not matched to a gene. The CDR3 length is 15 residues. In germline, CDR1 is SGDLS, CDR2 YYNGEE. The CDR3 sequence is CASSVGDRGSYEQYF. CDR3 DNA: TGTGCCAGCAGCGTAGGGGACAGGGGTTCCTACGAGCAGTACTTC.

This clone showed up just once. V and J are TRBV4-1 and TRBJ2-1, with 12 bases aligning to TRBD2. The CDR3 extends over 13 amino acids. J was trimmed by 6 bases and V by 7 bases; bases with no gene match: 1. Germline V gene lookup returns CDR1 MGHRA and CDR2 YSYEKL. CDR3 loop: CASKLAGGNEQFF. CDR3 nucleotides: TGCGCCAGCAAACTAGCGGGGGGCAATGAGCAGTTCTTC.

Written as DNA, the CDR3 is TGTGCCAGCAGCCTTGGTAGGGGCACTGAAGCTTTCTTT. It translates to CASSLGRGTEAFF. V usage is TRBV3-1 (or the pseudogene TRBV3-2) and J usage is TRBJ1-1; D is perhaps TRBD1 (5 bases). The V end was cut by 4 bases, the J end by 4 bases, with 10 bases between. CDR1 and CDR2 (germline): LGHDT, YNNKEL (reference sequence). The CDR3 spans 13 residues.

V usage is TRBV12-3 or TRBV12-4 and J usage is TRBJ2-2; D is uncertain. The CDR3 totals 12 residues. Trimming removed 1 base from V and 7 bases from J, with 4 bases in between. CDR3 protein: CASSLGVGELFF. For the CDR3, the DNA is TGTGCCAGCAGTTTAGGAGTCGGGGAGCTGTTTTTT.

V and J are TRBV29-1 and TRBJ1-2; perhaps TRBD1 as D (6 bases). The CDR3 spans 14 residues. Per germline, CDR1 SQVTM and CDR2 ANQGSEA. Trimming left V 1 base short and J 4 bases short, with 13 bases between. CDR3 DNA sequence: TGCAGCGTTGAAGTCTCAGGGGTCGGCTATGGCTACACCTTC. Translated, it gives CSVEVSGVGYGYTF.